These 19 T cell receptor beta chains were sequenced from one sample in a study of PD-1 blockade in classical Hodgkin lymphoma (dated by TCRdb to about 2020). Library preparation used the immunoSEQ multiplex PCR assay. TCRdb obtained this table from immuneACCESS and retained in-frame rearrangements with V and J assigned. These tables miss some clones; where compared with another copy, unresolved V genes account for less than half of the shortfall, and the remainder is unexplained. In all, the sample holds over 35,000 clones, and around 78% of those were seen once. Roughly 11% of the sample lies in the top ten. The time point label here, explained by the study, means: cycle 1 day 1 (C1D1), immediately before nivolumab initiation. All trial patients had relapsed after autologous stem cell transplantation, with cohorts A, B and C differing in prior brentuximab vedotin exposure. Material: peripheral blood mononuclear cells (PBMCs), obtained at baseline. The receptors originated from a human donor with classical Hodgkin lymphoma.

The chain employs TRBV5-1 and TRBJ2-5, with D tentatively TRBD1 or TRBD2 (5 bases each). Germline V gene lookup returns CDR1 SGHRS and CDR2 YFSETQ. This CDR3 has 14 residues. Trimming took 4 bases from V and 2 from J, leaving 12 bases between them. In nucleotides, the CDR3 is TGCGCCAGCAGCCTCGGGACGAAACAAGAGACCCAGTACTTC. It codes for CASSLGTKQETQYF.

CDR3 sequence: CASKTSPTYTQYF. The CDR3 DNA sequence: TGTGCCAGCAAGACTAGCCCTACTTATACGCAGTATTTT. The chain links TRBV28 to TRBJ2-3, with 7 bases matching TRBD2. The junction had 8 bases not matched to a gene; V was cut back by 7 bases and J by 7 bases. CDR1 and CDR2 (germline): MDHEN, SYDVKM. This CDR3 is built from 13 residues.

This chain joins TRBV19 and TRBJ1-6; the D is unclear. The CDR3 loop spans 15 amino acids. The V end was cut by 8 bases, the J end by 8 bases, with 19 bases between. CDR1 and CDR2 from the germline V gene are LNHDA and SQIVND (reference sequence). The CDR3 protein is CASQKVGKPHSPLHF. CDR3 in DNA: TGTGCCAGTCAGAAAGTCGGGAAGCCCCATTCACCCCTCCACTTT.

This clone was seen only a few times. Germline is not matched at one junction end, which may reflect a read error. The chain links TRBV7-9 to TRBJ2-1, with TRBD1 as a possible D gene (6 bases). Germline V gene sequence: CDR1 SEHNR, CDR2 FQNEAQ (reference sequence). The CDR3 has 15 residues. CDR3 bases: TGTGCCAGCAGAGGCGGACAGCTTTTCTACAATGAGGAGTTCTTC. The encoded protein is CASRGGQLFYNEEFF.

This chain uses TRBV5-6 with TRBJ2-3; D not resolved. The CDR3 is 17 amino acids. The V gene's germline CDR1 is SGHDT and CDR2 YYEEEE. The V gene lost 4 bases and the J gene lost 0 bases, with 18 bases spanning the gap. The CDR3: CASSPPLGFISTDTQYF. The CDR3 DNA reads TGTGCCAGCAGCCCTCCCCTGGGATTCATTAGCACAGATACGCAGTATTTT.

On this clone: The sample carries other DNA sequences with the same CDR3. The chain combines TRBV28 with TRBJ1-1, with unresolved D. Germline V gene sequence: CDR1 MDHEN, CDR2 SYDVKM. This CDR3 is built from 11 residues. The V end lost 1 base, the J end lost 6 bases, and 3 bases lay between the germline ends. For the CDR3, the DNA is TGTGCCAGCAGTTTATTCTCTGAAGCTTTCTTT. Its translation is CASSLFSEAFF.

This chain links TRBV30 with TRBJ2-7; D remains unclear. V was cut by 0 bases and J by 12 bases, with 18 bases left in between. The CDR3 is 13 amino acids. Germline loops: CDR1 GTSNPN, CDR2 SVGIG (reference sequence). In nucleotides, the CDR3 is TGTGCCTGGAGTGTAGAGGACCACTCTGGACCGTACTTC. As protein: CAWSVEDHSGPYF. Full variable domain (missing parts from reference TRBV30 and TRBJ2-7): SQTIHQWPATLVQPVGSPLSLECTVEGTSNPNLYWYRQAAGRGLQLLFYSVGIGQISSEVPQNLSASRPQDRQFILSSKKLLLSDSGFYLCAWSVEDHSGPYFGPGTRLTVT.

This chain links TRBV4-1 with TRBJ2-7; a possible D gene is TRBD1 (6 bases). Trimming shortened V by 3 bases and J by 0 bases, and 9 bases separated the two germline ends. The CDR3 has 14 residues. Germline values: CDR1 MGHRA, CDR2 YSYEKL. In DNA form, the CDR3 reads TGCGCCAGCAGCCAGGACAGCAACTCCTACGAGCAGTACTTC. Its protein product is CASSQDSNSYEQYF.

The chain has TRBV9 and TRBJ2-1, with D perhaps matching TRBD2 (5 bases). Per the germline V gene, CDR1 is SGDLS and CDR2 is YYNGEE. The CDR3 has 16 amino acids. The V end lost 1 base, the J end lost 4 bases, and 15 bases lay between the germline ends. The CDR3 sequence: CASSVFPSGLYNEQFF. In nucleotides, the CDR3 is TGTGCCAGCAGCGTATTCCCTTCCGGACTGTACAATGAGCAGTTCTTC.

V and J are TRBV6-1 and TRBJ2-3; no reliable D call. The V gene lost 4 bases and the J gene lost 4 bases, with 12 bases spanning the gap. The CDR3 has 14 residues. Looked up from germline, CDR1 is MNHNS and CDR2 is SASEGT. Here the CDR3 DNA reads TGTGCCAGCAGTGTACGCGTTCATTCAGATACGCAGTATTTT. Protein sequence: CASSVRVHSDTQYF.

This chain links TRBV27 with TRBJ1-2, with D maybe TRBD1 (5 bases). V gave up 4 bases and J gave up 8 bases, with 17 bases separating them. The germline V gene encodes CDR1 MNHEY and CDR2 SMNVEV (reference sequence). The CDR3 sequence is 14 residues long. The CDR3: CASSSIQRGGGYTF. The DNA for the CDR3 is TGTGCCAGCAGTTCAATCCAGCGGGGGGGAGGCTACACCTTC.

The chain carries TRBV7-2 and TRBJ2-3, with 11 bases identical to TRBD2. The CDR3 is 16 amino acids. Unmatched junction bases numbered 8, after V lost 4 bases and J lost 5 bases. The germline gives CDR1 SGHTA, CDR2 FQGNSA. As DNA, the CDR3 is TGTGCCAGCAGCTATATAGCGGGAGGGGACCTAGATACGCAGTATTTT. Translated: CASSYIAGGDLDTQYF.

The chain combines TRBV6-1 with TRBJ1-4, with TRBD1 matching over 7 bases. V dropped 10 bases and J dropped 5; count of bases not matched to a gene: 7. Germline loops: CDR1 MNHNS, CDR2 SASEGT. The CDR3 extends over 13 amino acids. The CDR3 region is CATSGTANEKLFF. CDR3 sequence (DNA): TGTGCCACCTCCGGGACAGCAAATGAAAAACTGTTTTTT.

This chain connects TRBV27 to TRBJ2-2, with 8 positions matching TRBD1. The CDR3 is 16 residues long. The V segment lost 6 bases and the J segment 5 bases; nucleotides outside the gene matches: 11. Germline CDR1 MNHEY, CDR2 SMNVEV (reference sequence). In DNA form, the CDR3 reads TGTGCCAGCAGCCTTGGGACAGGCCCCCTAACCGGGGAGCTGTTTTTT. Its protein product is CASSLGTGPLTGELFF.

CDR3 coding DNA: TGTGCCAGCAGCTTATCCCCCTCGACAGGCTACCGTCTTGGCTACACCTTC. Its translation: CASSLSPSTGYRLGYTF. The chain has TRBV11-2 and TRBJ1-2; a possible D gene is TRBD1 (6 bases). The ends were cut back, 2 bases at V and 7 bases at J, with 23 bases in the middle. The CDR3 loop spans 17 amino acids. Germline V gene lookup returns CDR1 SGHAT and CDR2 FQNNGV. The full variable domain, completed using reference TRBV11-2 and TRBJ1-2, is EAGVAQSPRYKIIEKRQSVAFWCNPISGHATLYWYQQILGQGPKLLIQFQNNGVVDDSQLPKDRFSAERLKGVDSTLKIQPAKLEDSAVYLCASSLSPSTGYRLGYTFGSGTRLTVV.

The V call is TRBV13, the J call TRBJ2-5; D gene ambiguous. V gave up 0 bases and J gave up 6 bases, with 8 bases separating them. Per germline, CDR1 PRHDT and CDR2 FYEKMQ (reference sequence). This CDR3 has 13 amino acids. The CDR3 DNA reads as TGTGCCAGCAGCTTAGGTAGAAGAAAGACCCAGTACTTC. Its translation is CASSLGRRKTQYF.

The chain joins TRBV5-6 to TRBJ2-1; the D is unclear. The CDR3 totals 14 residues. V lost 0 bases, J lost 7 bases, and 11 bases lay in between. The germline CDR1 and CDR2 sequences are SGHDT and YYEEEE. The CDR3 bases are TGTGCCAGCAGCTTGGGCTCCCCGTCGAATGAGCAGTTCTTC. Translation: CASSLGSPSNEQFF. The full variable domain, in which reference TRBV5-6 and TRBJ2-1 provide the parts outside the CDR3, is DAGVTQSPTHLIKTRGQQVTLRCSPKSGHDTVSWYQQALGQGPQFIFQYYEEEERQRGNFPDRFSGHQFPNYSSELNVNALLLGDSALYLCASSLGSPSNEQFFGPGTRLTVL.

The chain couples TRBV20-1 to TRBJ2-3, with 12 bases matching TRBD2. Trimming cost V 5 bases and J 14 bases; bases outside gene matches: 5. This CDR3 has 11 residues. The germline V gene has CDR1 DFQATT and CDR2 SNEGSKA (reference sequence). DNA for the CDR3: TGCAGTGCTCGACTAGCGGGAGCTCCGTATTTT. This translates into CSARLAGAPYF.

The chain employs TRBV2 and TRBJ1-4, with D maybe TRBD1 (6 bases). Germline lookup yields CDR1 SNHLY and CDR2 FYNNEI. V lost 6 bases to trimming and J lost 5 bases, with 13 bases between them. The CDR3 totals 14 residues. The CDR3 loop reads CASSDRPLNEKLFF. CDR3 DNA: TGTGCCAGCAGCGACAGGCCATTAAATGAAAAACTGTTTTTT.